The 11 T cell receptor beta chains below come from one sample, sequenced in a study of T cells in Graves' hyperthyroidism and ophthalmopathy. The TCR beta CDR3 regions underwent amplification using RNA transcripts as the source. The HTBI set primed first-round TCR CDR3 RT-PCR. TCRdb used MiXCR to reprocess the multiplex PCR reads, holding one entry per CDR3 protein. The sample includes hundreds of thousands of distinct CDR3 sequences, about 18% of them seen just once. Sequencing used blood. The receptor set was obtained from a woman in her late teens or twenties with Graves' hyperthyroidism.

This clonotype was observed at least ten times. A much bigger clone sits one base away, suggesting this may be a read error. The chain uses TRBV27 and TRBJ2-5, with D perhaps matching TRBD1 or TRBD2 (5 bases each). The germline V gene encodes CDR1 MNHEY and CDR2 SMNVEV (reference sequence). This CDR3 comprises 15 residues. Written as DNA, the CDR3 is TGTGCCAGCAGTCCTACTTGGGGGACGGAAGAGACCCAGTGCTTC. This sequence encodes CASSPTWGTEETQCF.

This clonotype came up many times. The V call is TRBV6-1, the J call TRBJ2-5, with a weak D call TRBD1 (5 bases). This CDR3 region has 14 residues. The germline CDR1 and CDR2 sequences are MNHNS and SASEGT. V was cut by 6 bases and J by 1 base, with 12 bases left in between. The CDR3 bases are TGTGCCAGCAGACCGGACAACCTCCAAGAGACCCAGTACTTC. Its translation is CASRPDNLQETQYF.

This clonotype was seen ten or more times. CDR3 in amino acids: CSAAGGQETQYF. In DNA form, the CDR3 reads TGCAGTGCCGCGGGGGGGCAAGAGACCCAGTACTTC. The V call is TRBV20-1, the J call TRBJ2-5; the match to TRBD2 covers 9 bases. This CDR3 is built from 12 residues. V shed 6 bases, J shed 2 bases, and the junction held 1 base outside the gene matches. Germline loops: CDR1 DFQATT, CDR2 SNEGSKA (reference sequence).

Concerning this clonotype itself: A much more abundant neighbour one base away suggests this may be a read error. This chain uses TRBV20-1 with TRBJ2-2; the D gene could be TRBD1 or TRBD2 (6 bases each). Germline V gene lookup returns CDR1 DFQATT and CDR2 SNEGSKA (reference sequence). CDR3 length: 14 amino acids. This CDR3 reads CSAGGTTNTGELCF. The CDR3 nucleotides are TGCAGTGCTGGAGGGACAACGAACACCGGGGAGCTGTGTTTT.

This clonotype was found many times. V usage is TRBV2 and J usage is TRBJ2-7; the match to TRBD1 covers 8 bases. CDR3 length: 13 amino acids. J lost 5 bases, V lost 4 bases, and 4 bases had no gene match. CDR1 is SNHLY, CDR2 FYNNEI, per germline. As DNA, the CDR3 is TGTGCCAGCAGTGCGGACAGGGTCGACGAGCAGTACTTC. Residues: CASSADRVDEQYF. The variable domain in full, with the rest retrieved from reference TRBV2 and TRBJ2-7, is EPEVTQTPSHQVTQMGQEVILRCVPISNHLYFYWYRQILGQKVEFLVSFYNNEISEKSEIFDDQFSVERPDGSNFTLKIRSTKLEDSAMYFCASSADRVDEQYFGPGTRLTVT.

This clonotype was observed a few times. The chain carries TRBV14 and TRBJ2-2; possibly TRBD2 for D (6 bases). The CDR3 covers 14 residues. The germline V gene has CDR1 SGHDN and CDR2 FVKESK. V was cut by 2 bases and J by 4 bases, with 8 bases left in between. The CDR3 DNA reads TGTGCCAGCAGCCAAATAGCGGTCACCGGGGAGCTGTTTTTT. It codes for CASSQIAVTGELFF. Variable domain in full (rest from reference TRBV14 and TRBJ2-2): EAGVTQFPSHSVIEKGQTVTLRCDPISGHDNLYWYRRVMGKEIKFLLHFVKESKQDESGMPNNRFLAERTGGTYSTLKVQPAELEDSGVYFCASSQIAVTGELFFGEGSRLTVL.

This clonotype showed up just a few times. Germline and junction disagree at one end, which may indicate a read error. The CDR3 DNA follows: TGTGCCACCGTCGAACAAGGCTCCTATGGTTATGACTACACCTTC. As protein: CATVEQGSYGYDYTF. The chain recombines TRBV24-1 with TRBJ1-2; no clear D gene. CDR3 length equals 15 residues. Germline values: CDR1 KGHDR, CDR2 SFDVKD.

This clonotype came up many times. The chain uses TRBV24-1 and TRBJ2-2; the D gene could be TRBD1 or TRBD2 (5 bases each). CDR3 size: 14 residues. Germline loops: CDR1 KGHDR, CDR2 SFDVKD. The V end was cut by 5 bases, the J end by 5 bases, with 11 bases between. The DNA of the CDR3 is TGTGCCACCAGTGTCCAGGGCGGGACCGGGGAGCTGTTTTTT. Amino acid sequence: CATSVQGGTGELFF.

This rearrangement joins TRBV30 to TRBJ1-2; D is uncertain. Germline V lookup: CDR1 GTSNPN, CDR2 SVGIG (reference sequence). The germline V and J ends were trimmed by 5 bases and 0 bases, with 7 bases remaining between them. The CDR3 has 12 residues. CDR3 sequence: CAWASSNYGYTF. The DNA for the CDR3 is TGTGCCTGGGCGAGTTCTAACTATGGCTACACCTTC.

Many counts were recorded for this clonotype. The gene calls are TRBV28 and TRBJ1-5; tentatively, D is TRBD1 (6 bases). CDR1 is MDHEN and CDR2 is SYDVKM in the germline V gene. V dropped 7 bases and J dropped 4 bases, with 17 bases sitting between them. The CDR3 covers 15 residues. CDR3 in amino acids: CASTVTGAGNQPQHF. The CDR3 nucleotides read TGTGCCAGCACCGTGACAGGTGCGGGGAATCAGCCCCAGCATTTT.

The chain couples TRBV20-1 to TRBJ2-2; no clear D. From germline, CDR1 is DFQATT and CDR2 SNEGSKA (reference sequence). This CDR3 comprises 13 residues. Deletions cut 1 base from V and 1 base from J, with 4 bases between. CDR3: CSARAGNTGELFF. Written as DNA, the CDR3 is TGCAGTGCTAGAGCGGGGAACACCGGGGAGCTGTTTTTT.